This TCR beta chain was captured by sequencing in a study of tumor and adjacent non-tumor tissue in lung cancer. Whole-study results and caveats: Top 100 clones took a larger repertoire share in normal lung. TCR diversity was significantly greater in tumor than normal lung tissue.

A modified ARM-PCR protocol with three rounds of nested PCR amplified TCRbeta. TCRdb reprocessed the multiplex PCR reads with MiXCR, giving one entry per CDR3 protein. The data show tens of thousands of distinct CDR3 sequences, around 80% seen once. The CDR3 has 13 residues. The template was RNA from unsorted bulk tissue. As to this clonotype: No antigen is known for it. At one end, the junction sequence differs from germline, possibly due to a read error.

This receptor was identified in a woman between 50 and 59 years old with non-small cell lung cancer. Sequencing was carried out using lung tumor tissue. The chain has TRBV12-3 or TRBV12-4 and TRBJ2-1; 7 positions match TRBD2. The CDR3 is CASSRLAEIEQFF. CDR3 DNA sequence: TGTGCTAGCAGCCGACTAGCAGAGATTGAGCAGTTCTTC.